These 2 T cell receptor beta chains were sequenced from one sample in a study of breast tumors, draining lymph nodes, adjacent tissues. TCRdb reprocessed the multiplex PCR reads via MiXCR and lists one record per CDR3 protein. The sample holds tens of thousands of distinct CDR3 sequences, about 21% seen once. The sample comprised breast tumor tissue. These receptors came from a female donor with breast cancer. Some clones in this sample may be carry-over from other donors' samples.

This clonotype was counted ten times or more. The V call is TRBV15, the J call TRBJ1-4; no definite D call. Germline-derived CDR1 and CDR2 are LNHNV and YYDKDF (reference sequence). This CDR3 is 15 amino acids long. Trimming stripped 0 bases from V and 5 bases from J, with 10 bases between. The CDR3 here is CATSRDKGSNEKLFF. CDR3 coding DNA: TGTGCCACCAGCAGAGATAAAGGGTCAAATGAAAAACTGTTTTTT.

This clonotype was recorded a few times. The V gene is TRBV11-2, the J gene TRBJ2-1; D might be TRBD1 (6 bases). Trimming stripped 2 bases from V and 4 bases from J, with 9 bases between. CDR3 length: 14 amino acids. Germline V gene data show CDR1 as SGHAT and CDR2 as FQNNGV. This CDR3 reads CASSLRQGYNEQFF. The CDR3, as DNA: TGTGCCAGCAGCTTACGCCAGGGGTACAATGAGCAGTTCTTC.